The clone carrying this T cell receptor beta chain was seen a single time. These data come from a study of shared clonotypes between healthy human individuals. The germline V gene encodes CDR1 GTSNPN and CDR2 SVGIG (reference sequence). The CDR3 length is 14 residues. The J segment lost 1 base and the V segment lost 3 bases, leaving 5 bases of the junction unmatched. Measured with immunoSEQ multiplex PCR; TCRdb has only the in-frame clones, and not every one. Here the sample spans over a million clones, around 98.5% being singletons. V is TRBV30 and J is TRBJ1-1; 7 nucleotides match TRBD1. The sequenced sample consisted of naive CD4+ T cells sorted from blood. Described subset: CD45RA+ positively selected. This clonotype was sampled from a young man in good health. The CDR3 here is CAWRSGGTNTEAFF. The CDR3, as DNA: TGTGCCTGGAGGTCAGGGGGTACGAACACTGAAGCTTTCTTT.